Sequencing of this T cell receptor beta chain was carried out in a study of regulatory T cells in long-lasting Graves disease. Per the germline V gene, CDR1 is KGHDR and CDR2 is SFDVKD. This CDR3 is built from 13 residues. Relying on iRepertoire HTBI primers and Arm-PCR of CDR3 regions, the team built TCR beta libraries. TCRdb re-derived calls from the multiplex PCR reads in MiXCR, one entry per CDR3 protein. The table includes fewer than 400,000 distinct CDR3 sequences, roughly a fifth detected once. To note about this clonotype: This may arise from a read error, as a much more abundant clone is one base away.

Time point in this sample: persistent/refractory GD, antithyroid drugs over 5 years with positive TRAb. Making the TCR library involved RNA that had been extracted from PBMCs. In Xi'an, China, an endocrinology department was the source of patients. The sequences come from peripheral blood mononuclear cells (PBMCs), collected when the disease was refractory, from a patient treated with antithyroid drugs. This chain links TRBV24-1 with TRBJ1-5; the D gene is possibly TRBD1 (6 bases). This receptor was taken from a female donor with Graves disease. The chain's CDR3 is CATSPTGRQLQHF. CDR3 coding DNA: TGTGCCACCAGTCCAACAGGGAGGCAGCTCCAGCATTTT.